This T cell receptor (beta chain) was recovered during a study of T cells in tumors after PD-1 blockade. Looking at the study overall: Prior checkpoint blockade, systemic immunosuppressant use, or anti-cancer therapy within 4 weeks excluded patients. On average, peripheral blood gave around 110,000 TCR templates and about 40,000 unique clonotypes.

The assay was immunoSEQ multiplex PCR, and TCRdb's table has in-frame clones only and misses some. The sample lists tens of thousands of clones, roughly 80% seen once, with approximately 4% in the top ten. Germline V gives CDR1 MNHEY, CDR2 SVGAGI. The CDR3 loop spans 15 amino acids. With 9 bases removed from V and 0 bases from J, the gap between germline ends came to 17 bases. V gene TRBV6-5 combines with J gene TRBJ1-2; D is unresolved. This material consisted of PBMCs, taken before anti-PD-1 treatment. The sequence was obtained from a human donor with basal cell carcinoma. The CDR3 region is CASNPGRPTNYGYTF. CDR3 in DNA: TGTGCCAGTAACCCCGGCAGGCCTACTAACTATGGCTACACCTTC.